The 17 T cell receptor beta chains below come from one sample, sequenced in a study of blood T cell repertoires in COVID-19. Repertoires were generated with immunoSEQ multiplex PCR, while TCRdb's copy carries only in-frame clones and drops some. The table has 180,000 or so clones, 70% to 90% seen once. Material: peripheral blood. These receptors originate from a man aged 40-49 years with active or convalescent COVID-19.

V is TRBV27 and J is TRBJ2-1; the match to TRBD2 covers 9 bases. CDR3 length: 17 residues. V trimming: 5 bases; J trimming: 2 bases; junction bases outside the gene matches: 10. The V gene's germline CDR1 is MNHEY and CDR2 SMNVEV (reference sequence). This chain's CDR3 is CASSGGRLAGTYNEQFF. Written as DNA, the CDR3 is TGTGCCAGCAGTGGGGGCCGTCTAGCGGGGACCTACAATGAGCAGTTCTTC.

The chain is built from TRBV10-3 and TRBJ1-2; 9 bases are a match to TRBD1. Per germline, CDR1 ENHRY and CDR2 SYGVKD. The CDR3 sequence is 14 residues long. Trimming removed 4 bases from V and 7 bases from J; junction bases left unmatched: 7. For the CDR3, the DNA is TGTGCCATCAGTGCACGGGACAGGGTTCTTGGCTACACCTTC. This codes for CAISARDRVLGYTF.

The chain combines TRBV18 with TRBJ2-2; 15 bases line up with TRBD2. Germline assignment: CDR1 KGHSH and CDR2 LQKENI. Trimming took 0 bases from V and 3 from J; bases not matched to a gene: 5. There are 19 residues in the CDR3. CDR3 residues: CASSPPGLAGGRYTGELFF. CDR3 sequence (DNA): TGTGCCAGCTCACCACCGGGACTAGCGGGGGGCCGATACACCGGGGAGCTGTTTTTT.

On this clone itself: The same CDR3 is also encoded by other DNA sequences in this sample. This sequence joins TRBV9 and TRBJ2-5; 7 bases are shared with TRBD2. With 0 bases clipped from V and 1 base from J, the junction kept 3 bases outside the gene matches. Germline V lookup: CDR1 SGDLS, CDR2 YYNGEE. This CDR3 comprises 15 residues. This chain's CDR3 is CASSVAGGPQETQYF. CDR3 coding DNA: TGTGCCAGCAGCGTAGCGGGGGGACCCCAAGAGACCCAGTACTTC.

CDR3 protein: CASSLKRGGSYEQYF. The CDR3 DNA follows: TGTGCCAGCAGTTTAAAGCGGGGGGGATCCTACGAGCAGTACTTC. This sequence joins TRBV27 and TRBJ2-7; 10 nucleotides align to TRBD2. The J segment lost 1 base and the V segment lost 2 bases, leaving 2 bases of the junction unmatched. This CDR3 contains 15 residues. In germline, CDR1 is MNHEY, CDR2 SMNVEV (reference sequence).

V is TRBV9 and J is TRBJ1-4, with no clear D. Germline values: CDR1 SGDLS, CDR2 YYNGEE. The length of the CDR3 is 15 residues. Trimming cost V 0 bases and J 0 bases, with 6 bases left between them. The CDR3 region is CASSVARSTNEKLFF. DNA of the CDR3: TGTGCCAGCAGCGTAGCCCGGTCAACTAATGAAAAACTGTTTTTT.

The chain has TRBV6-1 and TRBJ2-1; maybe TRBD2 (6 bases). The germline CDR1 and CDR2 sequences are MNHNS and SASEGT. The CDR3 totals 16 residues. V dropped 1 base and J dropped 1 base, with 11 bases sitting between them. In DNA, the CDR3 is TGTGCCAGCAGTGAAGTGGGCGGGGTATCCTACAATGAGCAGTTCTTC. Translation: CASSEVGGVSYNEQFF.

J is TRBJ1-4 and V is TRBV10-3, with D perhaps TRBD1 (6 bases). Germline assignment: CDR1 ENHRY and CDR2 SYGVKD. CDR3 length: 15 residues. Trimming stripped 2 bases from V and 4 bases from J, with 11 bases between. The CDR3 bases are TGTGCCATCAGTGAGGCCCGGACAGTTAATGAAAAACTGTTTTTT. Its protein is CAISEARTVNEKLFF.

The CDR3 DNA sequence: TGTGCCACACACCCGGGACAGGGGGCCGTCGGGGAGCTGTTTTTT. It encodes CATHPGQGAVGELFF. The V and J genes are TRBV19 and TRBJ2-2, with TRBD1 matching over 12 bases. CDR1 is LNHDA and CDR2 is SQIVND in the germline V gene (reference sequence). The length of the CDR3 is 15 residues. J was trimmed by 7 bases and V by 10 bases; bases with no gene match: 10.

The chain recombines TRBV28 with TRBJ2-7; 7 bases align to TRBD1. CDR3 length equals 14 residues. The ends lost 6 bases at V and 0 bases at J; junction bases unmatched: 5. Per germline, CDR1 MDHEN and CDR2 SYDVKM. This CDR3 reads CASRTGLGSYEQYF. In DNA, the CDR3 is TGTGCCAGCAGGACAGGGCTGGGCTCCTACGAGCAGTACTTC.

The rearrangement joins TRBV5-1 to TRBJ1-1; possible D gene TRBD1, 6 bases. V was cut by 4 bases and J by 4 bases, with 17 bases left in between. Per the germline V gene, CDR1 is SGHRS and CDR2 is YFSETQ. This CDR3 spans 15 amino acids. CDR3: CASSPNGQTPTEAFF. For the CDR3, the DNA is TGCGCCAGCAGCCCGAATGGACAGACACCCACTGAAGCTTTCTTT.

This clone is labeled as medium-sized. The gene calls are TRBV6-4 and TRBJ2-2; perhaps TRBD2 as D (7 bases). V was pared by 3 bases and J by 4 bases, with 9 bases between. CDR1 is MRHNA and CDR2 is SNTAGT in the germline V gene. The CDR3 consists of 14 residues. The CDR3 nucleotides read TGTGCCAGCAGTGAGAGGGGGGGCACCGGGGAGCTGTTTTTT. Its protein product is CASSERGGTGELFF.

In DNA form, the CDR3 reads TGCGCCAGCAGCCAAGATTGGGACAGTACTAATGAAAAACTGTTTTTT. The encoded protein is CASSQDWDSTNEKLFF. V usage is TRBV4-3 and J usage is TRBJ1-4; TRBD1 aligns across 7 bases. Germline CDR1 reads LGHNA; CDR2 reads YSLEER. There are 16 residues in the CDR3. The V segment lost 0 bases and the J segment 2 bases; nucleotides outside the gene matches: 3.

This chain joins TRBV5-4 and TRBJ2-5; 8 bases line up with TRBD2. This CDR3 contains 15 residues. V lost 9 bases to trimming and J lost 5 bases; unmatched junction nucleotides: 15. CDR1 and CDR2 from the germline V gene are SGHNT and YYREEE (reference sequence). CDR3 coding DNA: TGTGCCACCTACCTCGGGCTAGCGGGCGGGGAGACCCAGTACTTC. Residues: CATYLGLAGGETQYF.

CDR3 region: CASRKTGVLISSNEKLFF. The CDR3 nucleotides are TGTGCCAGCAGAAAAACAGGGGTTCTTATTTCTTCTAATGAAAAACTGTTTTTT. This chain links TRBV27 with TRBJ1-4; 7 bases are shared with TRBD1. The trim removed 6 bases at V and 3 bases at J, leaving 16 bases unmatched. This CDR3 spans 18 amino acids. The germline V gene encodes CDR1 MNHEY and CDR2 SMNVEV (reference sequence).

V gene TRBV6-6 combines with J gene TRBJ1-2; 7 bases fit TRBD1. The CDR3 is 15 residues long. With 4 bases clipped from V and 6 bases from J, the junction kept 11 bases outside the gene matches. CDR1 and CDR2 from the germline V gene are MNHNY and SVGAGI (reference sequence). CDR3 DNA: TGTGCCAGCAGTTCCGGGGACAGCTATTTTGATGGCTACACCTTC. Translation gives CASSSGDSYFDGYTF.

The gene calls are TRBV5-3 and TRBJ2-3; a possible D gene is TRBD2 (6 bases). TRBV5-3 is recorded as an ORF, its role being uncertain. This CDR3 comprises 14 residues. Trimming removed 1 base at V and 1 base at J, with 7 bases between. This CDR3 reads CARSLRGGTDTQYF. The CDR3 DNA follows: TGTGCCAGAAGCTTGCGCGGGGGCACAGATACGCAGTATTTT.